This T cell receptor (beta chain) was obtained from a study of blood T cell repertoires in COVID-19. TCRdb keeps only in-frame clones here, not all; method: immunoSEQ multiplex PCR. The sample has 200,000 to 250,000 clones, 75% to 90% seen once. The CDR3 totals 14 residues. Trimming left V 0 bases short and J 9 bases short, with 13 bases between. CDR1 and CDR2 (germline): SGDLS, YYNGEE. The chain recombines TRBV9 with TRBJ2-1; tentatively, D is TRBD2 (5 bases). The source material was PBMCs or T cells enriched from blood (not recorded which). This receptor was identified in a man aged 50 to 60 who had been exposed to COVID-19. CDR3 coding DNA: TGTGCCAGCAGCGTAGGACTAAATCGTCCTGAGCAGTTCTTC. Residues: CASSVGLNRPEQFF. Full variable domain (outside the CDR3, taken from reference TRBV9 and TRBJ2-1): DSGVTQTPKHLITATGQRVTLRCSPRSGDLSVYWYQQSLDQGLQFLIQYYNGEERAKGNILERFSAQQFPDLHSELNLSSLELGDSALYFCASSVGLNRPEQFFGPGTRLTVL.